The T cell receptor beta chain under discussion was sequenced for a study of PD-1 blockade in classical Hodgkin lymphoma. Whole-study results and caveats: Complete responders' diversity at baseline resembled that of newly diagnosed patients. CD4+ TCR diversity rose significantly by C4D1, and CD8+ TCR diversity did not. Possibly reflecting disease activity or prior therapy, repertoire differences have causes that remain undefined. It was reported that newly diagnosed patients had less baseline TCR diversity than healthy donors.

The method was immunoSEQ multiplex PCR; TCRdb's version includes in-frame clones alone and lacks a portion of them. In the table there are some 21,000 clones, approximately 71% of which are singletons. With no exception, relapse followed autologous stem cell transplantation in all patients, and brentuximab vedotin exposure varied. About this clone: Its specificity is not known.

The material sequenced was peripheral blood mononuclear cells (PBMCs), taken at baseline. The sequence was collected from a human donor with classical Hodgkin lymphoma.

The DNA of the CDR3 is TGTGCCAGCTCACTCCTACCGGGACAGGGGGAGACCCAGTACTTC. Amino acid sequence: CASSLLPGQGETQYF. The chain has TRBV18 and TRBJ2-5; 10 nucleotides agree with TRBD1. The V gene end was trimmed by 4 bases and the J gene end by 5 bases; junction bases not matched to a gene: 7. This CDR3 has 15 residues. Germline loops: CDR1 KGHSH, CDR2 LQKENI.